The clone carrying this T cell receptor (beta chain) occurred a few times. This sample stems from a study of shared clonotypes between healthy human individuals. Here immunoSEQ multiplex PCR was the method, and the copy in TCRdb shows in-frame clones only, minus some. The sample carries some 700,000 clones, about 90% recorded once. The CDR3 is 12 residues long. CDR1 and CDR2 (germline): LNHDA, SQIVND (reference sequence). Between the trimmed V and J ends, which lost 1 base and 7 bases, there was a span of 7 bases. The specimen sequenced was memory CD8+ T cells from PBMCs. Noted subset: CD45RO+ cells pooled with CCR7-negative TemRA cells. The chain uses TRBV19 and TRBJ1-1; D is ambiguous. The receptor comes from a man between 18 and 29 years old in good health. Some clones in this sample may be carry-over from other donors' samples. The CDR3 nucleotides read TGTGCCAGTAGTATAGGCAGCCTTGAAGCTTTCTTT. As protein: CASSIGSLEAFF.